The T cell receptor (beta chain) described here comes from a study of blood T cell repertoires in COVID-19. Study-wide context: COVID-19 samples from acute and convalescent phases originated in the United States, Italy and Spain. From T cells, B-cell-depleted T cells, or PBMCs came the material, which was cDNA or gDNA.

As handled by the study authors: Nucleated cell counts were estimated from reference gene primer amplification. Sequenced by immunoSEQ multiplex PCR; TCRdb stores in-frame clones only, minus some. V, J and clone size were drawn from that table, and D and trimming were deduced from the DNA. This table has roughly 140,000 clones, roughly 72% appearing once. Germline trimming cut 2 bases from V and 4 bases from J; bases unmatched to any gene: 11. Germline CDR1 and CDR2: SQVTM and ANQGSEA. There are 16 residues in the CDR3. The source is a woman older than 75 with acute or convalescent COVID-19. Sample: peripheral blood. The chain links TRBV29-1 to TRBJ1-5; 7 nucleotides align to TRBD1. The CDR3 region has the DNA TGCAGCGTTGAATCTGGCATGGTACAGGGGAATCAGCCCCAGCATTTT. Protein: CSVESGMVQGNQPQHF.